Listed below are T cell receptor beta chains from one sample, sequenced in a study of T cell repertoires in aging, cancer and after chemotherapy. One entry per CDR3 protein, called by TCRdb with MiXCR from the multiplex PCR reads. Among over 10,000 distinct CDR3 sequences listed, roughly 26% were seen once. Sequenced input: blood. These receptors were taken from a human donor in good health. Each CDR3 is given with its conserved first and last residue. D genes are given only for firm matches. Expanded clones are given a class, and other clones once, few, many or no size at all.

cdr3_aa: CASTAENYGYTF
cdr3_nt: TGTGCCAGCACTGCAGAAAACTATGGCTACACCTTC
j_call: TRBJ1-2
clone_size: NA
d_call: NA
v_call: TRBV28

cdr3_aa: CASSPSERGGNEQFF
cdr3_nt: TGCGCCAGCAGCCCCTCCGAGCGGGGGGGCAATGAGCAGTTCTTC
j_call: TRBJ2-1
clone_size: NA
d_call: TRBD2
v_call: TRBV4-1

cdr3_aa: CASSLEPQPQHF
cdr3_nt: TGTGCCAGCAGTTTAGAGCCTCAGCCCCAGCATTTT
j_call: TRBJ1-5
clone_size: NA
d_call: NA
v_call: TRBV12-3/TRBV12-4

cdr3_aa: CASSPRQGAFGNTIYF
cdr3_nt: TGTGCCAGTAGTCCGCGACAGGGGGCGTTCGGAAACACCATATATTTT
j_call: TRBJ1-3
clone_size: few
d_call: TRBD1
v_call: TRBV19

cdr3_aa: CASSDARSGANVLTF
cdr3_nt: TGCGCCAGCAGTGATGCCAGATCTGGGGCCAACGTCCTGACTTTC
j_call: TRBJ2-6
clone_size: medium-sized
d_call: NA
v_call: TRBV10-1

cdr3_aa: CASSPLGTSWAPNEKLFF
cdr3_nt: TGTGCCAGCAGCCCCTTAGGGACGTCTTGGGCGCCTAATGAAAAACTGTTTTTT
j_call: TRBJ1-4
clone_size: few
d_call: NA
v_call: TRBV7-9

cdr3_aa: CSVVGPGQNTEAFF
cdr3_nt: TGCAGCGTTGTTGGGCCGGGGCAGAACACTGAAGCTTTCTTT
j_call: TRBJ1-1
clone_size: medium-sized
d_call: NA
v_call: TRBV29-1

cdr3_aa: CACSYQARGDDGYTF
cdr3_nt: TGTGCCTGCAGTTACCAGGCCAGGGGTGACGATGGCTACACCTTC
j_call: TRBJ1-2
clone_size: NA
d_call: NA
v_call: TRBV6-2/TRBV6-3

cdr3_aa: CASSQTGVAFF
cdr3_nt: TGTGCCAGCAGTCAAACAGGGGTGGCTTTCTTT
j_call: TRBJ1-1
clone_size: few
d_call: TRBD1
v_call: TRBV27

cdr3_aa: CASSEYRTGGRETQYF
cdr3_nt: TGTGCCAGCAGTGAATATAGGACAGGGGGAAGAGAGACCCAGTACTTC
j_call: TRBJ2-5
clone_size: NA
d_call: TRBD1
v_call: TRBV25-1

cdr3_aa: CASSLFAGELFF
cdr3_nt: TGTGCCAGCAGTTTATTTGCCGGGGAGCTGTTTTTT
j_call: TRBJ2-2
clone_size: few
d_call: NA
v_call: TRBV6-2/TRBV6-3

cdr3_aa: CASSIKGQGAKNIQYF
cdr3_nt: TGTGCCAGTAGTATAAAAGGACAGGGAGCCAAAAACATTCAGTACTTC
j_call: TRBJ2-4
clone_size: few
d_call: TRBD1
v_call: TRBV19

cdr3_aa: CSVEGTSGEYF
cdr3_nt: TGCAGCGTTGAAGGGACTAGCGGAGAGTACTTC
j_call: TRBJ2-4
clone_size: medium-sized
d_call: TRBD2
v_call: TRBV29-1

cdr3_aa: CSASQGWNTEAFF
cdr3_nt: TGCAGTGCCTCACAGGGTTGGAACACTGAAGCTTTCTTT
j_call: TRBJ1-1
clone_size: few
d_call: NA
v_call: TRBV20-1

cdr3_aa: CASSPALGGNTIYF
cdr3_nt: TGTGCCAGCAGTCCGGCCTTGGGGGGAAACACCATATATTTT
j_call: TRBJ1-3
clone_size: medium-sized
d_call: NA
v_call: TRBV7-2

cdr3_aa: CASSLALGVYSNQPQHF
cdr3_nt: TGTGCCAGCAGTTTAGCGCTGGGGGTCTATAGCAATCAGCCCCAGCATTTT
j_call: TRBJ1-5
clone_size: NA
d_call: NA
v_call: TRBV12-3/TRBV12-4

cdr3_aa: CASSASPSRDGKNIQYF
cdr3_nt: TGTGCCAGCAGTGCCTCGCCTTCCCGGGACGGCAAAAACATTCAGTACTTC
j_call: TRBJ2-4
clone_size: NA
d_call: NA
v_call: TRBV25-1

cdr3_aa: CASSLIWANTGELFF
cdr3_nt: TGTGCCAGCAGTTTAATTTGGGCGAACACCGGGGAGCTGTTTTTT
j_call: TRBJ2-2
clone_size: medium-sized
d_call: NA
v_call: TRBV27

cdr3_aa: CASSIQAGLPDNEQFF
cdr3_nt: TGTGCCAGTAGTATCCAGGCTGGACTACCCGACAATGAGCAGTTCTTC
j_call: TRBJ2-1
clone_size: few
d_call: NA
v_call: TRBV19

cdr3_aa: CASSKEIGELFF
cdr3_nt: TGTGCCAGCAGCAAAGAAATCGGGGAGCTGTTTTTT
j_call: TRBJ2-2
clone_size: NA
d_call: NA
v_call: TRBV21-1

cdr3_aa: CASSLSQPNEQFF
cdr3_nt: TGTGCCAGCAGTTTATCCCAGCCCAATGAGCAGTTCTTC
j_call: TRBJ2-1
clone_size: NA
d_call: NA
v_call: TRBV27

cdr3_aa: CASTQGCANTGELFF
cdr3_nt: TGCGCCAGCACACAGGGCTGTGCGAACACCGGGGAGCTGTTTTTT
j_call: TRBJ2-2
clone_size: NA
d_call: NA
v_call: TRBV10-1

cdr3_aa: CAGGGGRNQPQHF
cdr3_nt: TGTGCCGGGGGCGGGGGGAGAAATCAGCCCCAGCATTTT
j_call: TRBJ1-5
clone_size: few
d_call: NA
v_call: TRBV30

cdr3_aa: CASSYRQGGTEAFF
cdr3_nt: TGTGCCAGCAGTTACCGCCAGGGAGGTACTGAAGCTTTCTTT
j_call: TRBJ1-1
clone_size: medium-sized
d_call: NA
v_call: TRBV6-6

cdr3_aa: CASSPYSSRTDTQYF
cdr3_nt: TGTGCCAGCAGTCCTTACTCCTCCCGCACAGATACGCAGTATTTT
j_call: TRBJ2-3
clone_size: NA
d_call: NA
v_call: TRBV27

cdr3_aa: CASSIDANYGYTF
cdr3_nt: TGTGCCAGTAGTATAGATGCAAATTATGGCTACACCTTC
j_call: TRBJ1-2
clone_size: medium-sized
d_call: NA
v_call: TRBV19

cdr3_aa: CASSPTRNTEAFF
cdr3_nt: TGCGCCAGCAGCCCAACACGTAACACTGAAGCTTTCTTT
j_call: TRBJ1-1
clone_size: NA
d_call: NA
v_call: TRBV5-1

cdr3_aa: CATSDQGGETQYF
cdr3_nt: TGTGCCACCAGTGATCAGGGGGGAGAGACCCAGTACTTC
j_call: TRBJ2-5
clone_size: few
d_call: NA
v_call: TRBV24-1

cdr3_aa: CASSLEAGGPYEQYF
cdr3_nt: TGTGCCAGCAGCTTAGAGGCGGGGGGGCCCTACGAGCAGTACTTC
j_call: TRBJ2-7
clone_size: medium-sized
d_call: TRBD2
v_call: TRBV7-2

cdr3_aa: CASRGEGETQYF
cdr3_nt: TGTGCCAGCAGGGGAGAAGGGGAGACCCAGTACTTC
j_call: TRBJ2-5
clone_size: NA
d_call: NA
v_call: TRBV5-4

cdr3_aa: CASSLSSGTGYEKLFF
cdr3_nt: TGTGCCAGCAGCCTCTCTTCCGGGACAGGGTACGAAAAACTGTTTTTT
j_call: TRBJ1-4
clone_size: NA
d_call: TRBD1
v_call: TRBV7-2

cdr3_aa: CASSRSGFRLQETQYF
cdr3_nt: TGTGCCAGCAGCCGAAGTGGTTTTCGGCTTCAAGAGACCCAGTACTTC
j_call: TRBJ2-5
clone_size: NA
d_call: NA
v_call: TRBV11-2

cdr3_aa: CASSYWGGSYNEQFF
cdr3_nt: TGTGCCAGCAGTTACTGGGGGGGCTCCTACAATGAGCAGTTCTTC
j_call: TRBJ2-1
clone_size: few
d_call: TRBD2
v_call: TRBV6-2/TRBV6-3

cdr3_aa: CASSTGQGEVDEQFF
cdr3_nt: TGTGCCAGTAGTACCGGACAGGGGGAAGTAGATGAGCAGTTCTTC
j_call: TRBJ2-1
clone_size: medium-sized
d_call: TRBD1
v_call: TRBV19

cdr3_aa: CSARVRVNEKLFF
cdr3_nt: TGCAGTGCTAGAGTCCGGGTAAATGAAAAACTGTTTTTT
j_call: TRBJ1-4
clone_size: NA
d_call: NA
v_call: TRBV20-1

cdr3_aa: CASSLRYRENTEAFF
cdr3_nt: TGTGCCAGCAGTTTAAGATACAGGGAGAACACTGAAGCTTTCTTT
j_call: TRBJ1-1
clone_size: few
d_call: NA
v_call: TRBV27

cdr3_aa: CASSSNRDSYNEQFF
cdr3_nt: TGTGCCAGCAGTTCCAACCGGGACAGCTACAATGAGCAGTTCTTC
j_call: TRBJ2-1
clone_size: few
d_call: TRBD1
v_call: TRBV6-5

cdr3_aa: CASSKRTDTEAFF
cdr3_nt: TGTGCCAGCAGTAAACGGACAGATACTGAAGCTTTCTTT
j_call: TRBJ1-1
clone_size: medium-sized
d_call: NA
v_call: TRBV6-5

cdr3_aa: CASSLGLIYNGYTF
cdr3_nt: TGTGCCAGCAGCTTGGGTCTGATCTATAATGGCTACACCTTC
j_call: TRBJ1-2
clone_size: few
d_call: NA
v_call: TRBV5-4

cdr3_aa: CASSQRGGNNEQFF
cdr3_nt: TGTGCCAGCAGCCAACGAGGGGGCAACAATGAGCAGTTCTTC
j_call: TRBJ2-1
clone_size: few
d_call: TRBD1
v_call: TRBV11-2

cdr3_aa: CASSLGRYNTEAFF
cdr3_nt: TGTGCCAGCAGTTTGGGGCGGTACAACACTGAAGCTTTCTTT
j_call: TRBJ1-1
clone_size: medium-sized
d_call: NA
v_call: TRBV27